The following is a T cell receptor beta chain sequence with its context. The CDR3 contains 17 residues. The trim removed 2 bases at V and 5 bases at J, leaving 13 bases unmatched. Germline V gene data show CDR1 as SGHRS and CDR2 as YFSETQ. Profiling relied on immunoSEQ multiplex PCR, and the TCRdb table lists in-frame clones only, not all of them. The sample consists of 110,000 or so clones, 65% to 80% of them appearing once. The source of the sample is a study of blood T cell repertoires in COVID-19. The wider study: Samples came from the United States, Italy and Spain, spanning acute and convalescent COVID-19.

Sequencing was performed on peripheral blood. The V and J genes are TRBV5-1 and TRBJ2-3, with 8 bases fitting TRBD1. This clonotype was obtained from a woman aged 70-85 years with acute or convalescent COVID-19. CDR3 sequence (DNA): TGCGCCAGCAGCTTTAAGGGACAGGCCTCCTCAGGAGATACGCAGTATTTT. Its protein product is CASSFKGQASSGDTQYF.